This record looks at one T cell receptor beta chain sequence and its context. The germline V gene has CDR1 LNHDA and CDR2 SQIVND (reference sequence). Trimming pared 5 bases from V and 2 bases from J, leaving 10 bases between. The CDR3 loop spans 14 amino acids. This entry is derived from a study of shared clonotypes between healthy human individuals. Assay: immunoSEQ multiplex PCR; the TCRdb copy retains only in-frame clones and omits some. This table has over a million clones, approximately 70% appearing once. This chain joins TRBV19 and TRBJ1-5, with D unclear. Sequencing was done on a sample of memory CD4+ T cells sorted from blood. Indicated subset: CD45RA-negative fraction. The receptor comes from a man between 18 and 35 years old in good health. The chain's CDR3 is CASSAGIRNQPQHF. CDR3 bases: TGTGCCAGTAGTGCGGGGATTCGCAATCAGCCCCAGCATTTT.